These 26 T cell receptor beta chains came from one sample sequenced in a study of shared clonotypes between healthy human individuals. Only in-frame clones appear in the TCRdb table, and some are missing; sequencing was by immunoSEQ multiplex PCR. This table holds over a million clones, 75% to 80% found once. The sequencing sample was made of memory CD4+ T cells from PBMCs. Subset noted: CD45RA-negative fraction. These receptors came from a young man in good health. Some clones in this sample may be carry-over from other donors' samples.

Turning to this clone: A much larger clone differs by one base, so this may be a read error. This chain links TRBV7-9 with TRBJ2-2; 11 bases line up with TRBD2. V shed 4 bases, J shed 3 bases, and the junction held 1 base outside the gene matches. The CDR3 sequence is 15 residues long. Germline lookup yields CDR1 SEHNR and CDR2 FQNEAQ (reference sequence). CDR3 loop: CASSSGLADTGELFF. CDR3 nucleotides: TGTGCCAGCAGCTCGGGACTAGCGGACACCGGGGAGCTGTTTTTT.

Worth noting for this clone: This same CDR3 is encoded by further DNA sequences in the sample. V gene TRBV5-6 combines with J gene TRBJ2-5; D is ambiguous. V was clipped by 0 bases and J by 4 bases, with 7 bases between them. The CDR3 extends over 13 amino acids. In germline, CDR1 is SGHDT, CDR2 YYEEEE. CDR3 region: CASSLGSRETQYF. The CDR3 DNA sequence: TGTGCCAGCAGCTTGGGTAGTAGAGAGACCCAGTACTTC.

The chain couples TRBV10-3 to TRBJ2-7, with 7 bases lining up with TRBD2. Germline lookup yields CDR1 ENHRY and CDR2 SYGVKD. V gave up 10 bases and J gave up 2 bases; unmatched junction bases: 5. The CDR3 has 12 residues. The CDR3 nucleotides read TGTGCCAGCCAAGCGGGAACCTACGAGCAGTACTTC. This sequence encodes CASQAGTYEQYF.

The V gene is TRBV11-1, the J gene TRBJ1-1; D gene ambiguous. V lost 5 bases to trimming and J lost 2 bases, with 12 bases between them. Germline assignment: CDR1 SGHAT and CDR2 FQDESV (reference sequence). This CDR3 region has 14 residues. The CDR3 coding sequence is TGTGCCAGCAGCGCTGACGGGAGTAACACTGAAGCTTTCTTT. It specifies CASSADGSNTEAFF.

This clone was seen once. The CDR3 loop is CASSFPRENEQYF. CDR3 sequence (DNA): TGTGCCAGCAGTTTCCCCCGGGAGAACGAGCAGTACTTC. The V gene is TRBV28, the J gene TRBJ2-7; possible D gene TRBD2, 6 bases. V was clipped by 3 bases and J by 5 bases, with 11 bases between them. The germline CDR1 and CDR2 sequences are MDHEN and SYDVKM. This CDR3 is 13 amino acids long. Supplemented by reference TRBV28 and TRBJ2-7, the full variable domain reads DVKVTQSSRYLVKRTGEKVFLECVQDMDHENMFWYRQDPGLGLRLIYFSYDVKMKEKGDIPEGYSVSREKKERFSLILESASTNQTSMYLCASSFPRENEQYFGPGTRLTVT.

CDR3 in amino acids: CASCTGGDLAGDFYEQYF. The CDR3 nucleotides are TGTGCCAGCTGTACAGGGGGTGATCTAGCGGGAGACTTTTACGAGCAGTACTTC. The chain carries TRBV28 and TRBJ2-7; TRBD2 matches 10 bases. The CDR3 consists of 18 residues. V shed 8 bases and J 4 bases; nucleotides not matched to a gene: 20. The germline V gene encodes CDR1 MDHEN and CDR2 SYDVKM.

The CDR3 protein is CASSEQGATSGNTIYF. As DNA, the CDR3 is TGTGCCAGCAGTGAGCAGGGGGCGACCTCTGGAAACACCATATATTTT. V and J are TRBV2 and TRBJ1-3; 8 nucleotides match TRBD1. The V gene's germline CDR1 is SNHLY and CDR2 FYNNEI. The CDR3 covers 16 residues. Trimming removed 3 bases from V and 0 bases from J; junction bases left unmatched: 4.

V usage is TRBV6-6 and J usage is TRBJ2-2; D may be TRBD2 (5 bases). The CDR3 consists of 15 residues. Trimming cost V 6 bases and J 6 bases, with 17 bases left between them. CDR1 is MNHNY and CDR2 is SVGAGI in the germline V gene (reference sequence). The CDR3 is CASSQHRGFSGELFF. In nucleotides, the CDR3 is TGTGCCAGCAGCCAACATCGGGGATTCTCCGGGGAGCTGTTTTTT.

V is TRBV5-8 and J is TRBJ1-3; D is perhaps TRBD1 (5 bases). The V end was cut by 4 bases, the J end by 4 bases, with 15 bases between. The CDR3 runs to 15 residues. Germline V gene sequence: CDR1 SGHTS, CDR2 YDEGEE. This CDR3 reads CASSISQGPGNTIYF. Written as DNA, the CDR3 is TGTGCCAGCAGCATTTCCCAGGGTCCAGGAAACACCATATATTTT.

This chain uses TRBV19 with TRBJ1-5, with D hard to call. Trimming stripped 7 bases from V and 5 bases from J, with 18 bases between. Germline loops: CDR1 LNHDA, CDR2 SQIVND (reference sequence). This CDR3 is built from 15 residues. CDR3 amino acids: CASNNVGYRDQPQHF. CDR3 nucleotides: TGTGCCAGTAATAATGTGGGTTATAGGGATCAGCCCCAGCATTTT.

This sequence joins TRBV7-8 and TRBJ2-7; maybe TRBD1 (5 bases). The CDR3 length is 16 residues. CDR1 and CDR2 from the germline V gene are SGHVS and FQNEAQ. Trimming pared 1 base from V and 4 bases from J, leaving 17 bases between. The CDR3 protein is CASSLVVVAGWYEQYF. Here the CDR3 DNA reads TGTGCCAGCAGCTTAGTTGTGGTAGCAGGGTGGTACGAGCAGTACTTC. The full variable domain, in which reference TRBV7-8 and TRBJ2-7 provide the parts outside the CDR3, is GAGVSQSPRYKVAKRGQDVALRCDPISGHVSLFWYQQALGQGPEFLTYFQNEAQLDKSGLPSDRFFAERPEGSVSTLKIQRTQQEDSAVYLCASSLVVVAGWYEQYFGPGTRLTVT.

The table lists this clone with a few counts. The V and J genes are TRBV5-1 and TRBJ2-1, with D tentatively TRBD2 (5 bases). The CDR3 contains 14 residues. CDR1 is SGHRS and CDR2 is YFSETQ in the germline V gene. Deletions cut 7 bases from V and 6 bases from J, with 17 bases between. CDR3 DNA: TGCGCCAGCTACCACGGCGAGGGCGGCAATGAGCAGTTCTTC. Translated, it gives CASYHGEGGNEQFF. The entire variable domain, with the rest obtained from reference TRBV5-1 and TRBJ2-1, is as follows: KAGVTQTPRYLIKTRGQQVTLSCSPISGHRSVSWYQQTPGQGLQFLFEYFSETQRNKGNFPGRFSGRQFSNSRSEMNVSTLELGDSALYLCASYHGEGGNEQFFGPGTRLTVL.

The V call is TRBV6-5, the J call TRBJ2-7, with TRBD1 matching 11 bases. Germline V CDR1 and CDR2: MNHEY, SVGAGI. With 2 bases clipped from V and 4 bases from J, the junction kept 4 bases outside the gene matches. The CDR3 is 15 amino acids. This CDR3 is CASSYAGTGGYEQYF. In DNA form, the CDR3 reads TGTGCCAGCAGTTACGCCGGGACAGGGGGTTACGAGCAGTACTTC.

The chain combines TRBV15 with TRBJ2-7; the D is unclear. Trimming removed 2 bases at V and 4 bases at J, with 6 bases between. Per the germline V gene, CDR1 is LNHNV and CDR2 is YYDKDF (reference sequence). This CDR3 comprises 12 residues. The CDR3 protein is CATSRQRYEQYF. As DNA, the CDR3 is TGTGCCACCAGCAGACAGAGATACGAGCAGTACTTC.

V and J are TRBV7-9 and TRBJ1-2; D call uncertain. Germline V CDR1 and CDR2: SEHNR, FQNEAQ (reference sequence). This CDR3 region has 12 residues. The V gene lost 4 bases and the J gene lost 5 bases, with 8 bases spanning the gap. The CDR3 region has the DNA TGTGCCAGCAGCTACCAACCATATGGCTACACCTTC. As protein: CASSYQPYGYTF. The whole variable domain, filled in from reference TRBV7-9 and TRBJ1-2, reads DTGVSQNPRHKITKRGQNVTFRCDPISEHNRLYWYRQTLGQGPEFLTYFQNEAQLEKSRLLSDRFSAERPKGSFSTLEIQRTEQGDSAMYLCASSYQPYGYTFGSGTRLTVV.

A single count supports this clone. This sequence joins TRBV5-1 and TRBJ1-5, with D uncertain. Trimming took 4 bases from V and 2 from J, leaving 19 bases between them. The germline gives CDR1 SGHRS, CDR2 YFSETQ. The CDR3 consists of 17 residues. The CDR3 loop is CASSPFGMGGGNQPQHF. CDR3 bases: TGCGCCAGCAGCCCATTCGGTATGGGTGGGGGCAATCAGCCCCAGCATTTT.

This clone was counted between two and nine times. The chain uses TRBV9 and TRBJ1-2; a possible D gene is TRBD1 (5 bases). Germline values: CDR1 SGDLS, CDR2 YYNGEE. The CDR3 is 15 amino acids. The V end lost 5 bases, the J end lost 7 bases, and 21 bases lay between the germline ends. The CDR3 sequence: CASRRAPGDGAGYTF. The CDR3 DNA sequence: TGTGCCAGCAGGCGAGCCCCCGGGGACGGTGCTGGCTACACCTTC.

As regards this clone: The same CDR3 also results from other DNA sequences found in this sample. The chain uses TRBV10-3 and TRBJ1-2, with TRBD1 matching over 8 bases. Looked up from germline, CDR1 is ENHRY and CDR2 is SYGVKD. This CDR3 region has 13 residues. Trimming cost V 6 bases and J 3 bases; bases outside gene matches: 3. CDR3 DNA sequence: TGTGCCATCAGCGGACAGGGTTACTATGGCTACACCTTC. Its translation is CAISGQGYYGYTF.

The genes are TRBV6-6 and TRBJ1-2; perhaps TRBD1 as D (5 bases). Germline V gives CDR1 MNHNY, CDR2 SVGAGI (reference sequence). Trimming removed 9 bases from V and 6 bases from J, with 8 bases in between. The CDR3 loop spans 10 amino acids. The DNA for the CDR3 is TGTGCCAGTGAGGGGCATGGCTACACCTTC. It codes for CASEGHGYTF.

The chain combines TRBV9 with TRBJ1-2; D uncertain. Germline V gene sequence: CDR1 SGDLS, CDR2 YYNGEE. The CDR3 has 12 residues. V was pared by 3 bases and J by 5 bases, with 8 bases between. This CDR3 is CASSASGYGYTF. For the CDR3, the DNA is TGTGCCAGCAGCGCCTCAGGATATGGCTACACCTTC.

Written as DNA, the CDR3 is TGCAGCGTTGCTCCGGGACAGGGCTCCGGGGAGCTGTTTTTT. The encoded protein is CSVAPGQGSGELFF. The chain carries TRBV29-1 and TRBJ2-2, with 9 bases that match TRBD1. Germline CDR1 reads SQVTM; CDR2 reads ANQGSEA. Germline trimming cut 4 bases from V and 6 bases from J; bases unmatched to any gene: 6. This CDR3 spans 14 amino acids.

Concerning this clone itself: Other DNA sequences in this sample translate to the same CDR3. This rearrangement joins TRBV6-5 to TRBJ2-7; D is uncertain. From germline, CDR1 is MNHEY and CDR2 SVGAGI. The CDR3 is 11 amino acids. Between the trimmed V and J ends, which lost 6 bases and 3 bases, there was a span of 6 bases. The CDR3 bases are TGTGCCAGCAGCTCAAACTACGAGCAGTACTTC. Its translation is CASSSNYEQYF.

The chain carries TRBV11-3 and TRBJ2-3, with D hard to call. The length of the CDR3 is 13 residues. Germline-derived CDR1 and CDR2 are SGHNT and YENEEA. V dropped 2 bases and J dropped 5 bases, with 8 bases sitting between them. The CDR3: CASSLRRQDTQYF. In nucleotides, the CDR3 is TGTGCCAGCAGCTTAAGGCGGCAAGATACGCAGTATTTT.

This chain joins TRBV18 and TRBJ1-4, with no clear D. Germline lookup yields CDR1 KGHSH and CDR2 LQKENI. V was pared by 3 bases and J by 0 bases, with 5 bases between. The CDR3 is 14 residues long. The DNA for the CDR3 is TGTGCCAGCTCACCGGGATCAACTAATGAAAAACTGTTTTTT. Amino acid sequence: CASSPGSTNEKLFF.

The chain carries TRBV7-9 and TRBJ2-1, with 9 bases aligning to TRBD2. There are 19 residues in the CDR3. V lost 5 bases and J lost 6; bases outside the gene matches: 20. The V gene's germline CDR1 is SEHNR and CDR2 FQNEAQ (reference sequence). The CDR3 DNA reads TGTGCCAGCAGCCCCCTCAGGGGTAGCGGGAGTCGGTCTACCAATGAGCAGTTCTTC. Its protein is CASSPLRGSGSRSTNEQFF. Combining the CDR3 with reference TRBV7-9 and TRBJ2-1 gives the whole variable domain DTGVSQNPRHKITKRGQNVTFRCDPISEHNRLYWYRQTLGQGPEFLTYFQNEAQLEKSRLLSDRFSAERPKGSFSTLEIQRTEQGDSAMYLCASSPLRGSGSRSTNEQFFGPGTRLTVL.

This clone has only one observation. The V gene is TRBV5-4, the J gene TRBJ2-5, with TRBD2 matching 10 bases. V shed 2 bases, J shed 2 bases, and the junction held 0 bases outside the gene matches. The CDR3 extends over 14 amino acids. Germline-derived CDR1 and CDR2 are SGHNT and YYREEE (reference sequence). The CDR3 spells CASSFSGRQETQYF. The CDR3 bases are TGTGCCAGCAGCTTTAGCGGGAGGCAAGAGACCCAGTACTTC.